Presented here are 32 T cell receptor beta chains from one specimen sequenced in a study of human T cells and chemical hapten exposure. The time point denotes: healthy volunteer bleed at 2 weeks. Unfractionated whole blood served as the source for total RNA extraction. A single record per CDR3 protein comes from TCRdb applying MiXCR to the RACE reads. The data contain tens of thousands of distinct CDR3 sequences, roughly 8% of them singletons. The sequenced sample consisted of whole blood. These receptors all stem from a female donor in good health. Some clones in this sample may be carry-over from other donors' samples.

Only a few counts were recorded for this clonotype. The V and J genes are TRBV27 and TRBJ2-2, with 8 positions matching TRBD2. Germline V lookup: CDR1 MNHEY, CDR2 SMNVEV (reference sequence). The CDR3 covers 17 residues. Trimming cost V 6 bases and J 5 bases; bases outside gene matches: 14. CDR3 DNA: TGTGCCAGCAGCTCCATGAATCGGGGGGGGCAAACCGGGGAGCTGTTTTTT. This encodes CASSSMNRGGQTGELFF.

This clonotype showed up many times. J is TRBJ2-7 and V is TRBV20-1; perhaps D is TRBD1 or TRBD2 (5 bases each). Looked up from germline, CDR1 is DFQATT and CDR2 is SNEGSKA (reference sequence). The germline V and J ends were trimmed by 1 base and 4 bases, with 20 bases remaining between them. The CDR3 extends over 16 amino acids. In DNA, the CDR3 is TGCAGTGCTAGAGCATCTGGGGGAGTGATCTTTTACGAGCAGTACTTC. Residues: CSARASGGVIFYEQYF.

This clonotype was detected ten times or more. The chain has TRBV5-1 and TRBJ2-6; D is uncertain. Deletions cut 0 bases from V and 0 bases from J, with 13 bases between. Per the germline V gene, CDR1 is SGHRS and CDR2 is YFSETQ. The CDR3 length is 18 residues. This chain's CDR3 is CASSLAPGAASGANVLTF. In DNA form, the CDR3 reads TGCGCCAGCAGCTTGGCTCCGGGTGCAGCCTCTGGGGCCAACGTCCTGACTTTC. The whole variable domain, remainder taken from reference TRBV5-1 and TRBJ2-6, is KAGVTQTPRYLIKTRGQQVTLSCSPISGHRSVSWYQQTPGQGLQFLFEYFSETQRNKGNFPGRFSGRQFSNSRSEMNVSTLELGDSALYLCASSLAPGAASGANVLTFGAGSRLTVL.

This clonotype has a count of ten or more. The V call is TRBV28, the J call TRBJ2-3; either TRBD1 or TRBD2 may fit D (5 bases each). Germline V lookup: CDR1 MDHEN, CDR2 SYDVKM. The CDR3 contains 16 residues. The germline V and J ends were trimmed by 4 bases and 0 bases, with 14 bases remaining between them. The DNA of the CDR3 is TGTGCCAGCAGTTCCGCAGGGAGTGGGAGCACAGATACGCAGTATTTT. Encoded protein: CASSSAGSGSTDTQYF. Full variable domain (rest looked up from reference TRBV28 and TRBJ2-3): DVKVTQSSRYLVKRTGEKVFLECVQDMDHENMFWYRQDPGLGLRLIYFSYDVKMKEKGDIPEGYSVSREKKERFSLILESASTNQTSMYLCASSSAGSGSTDTQYFGPGTRLTVL.

The rearrangement links TRBV9 to TRBJ2-7, with 8 bases identical to TRBD1. This CDR3 spans 15 amino acids. Germline V CDR1 and CDR2: SGDLS, YYNGEE. V gave up 1 base and J gave up 6 bases; unmatched junction bases: 9. The CDR3, as DNA: TGTGCCAGCAGCGTATATGGTCAAGGGACAGGCGAGCAGTACTTC. Encoded protein: CASSVYGQGTGEQYF.

This clonotype was observed a few times. The chain carries TRBV20-1 and TRBJ2-7, with unresolved D. Germline V gene data show CDR1 as DFQATT and CDR2 as SNEGSKA (reference sequence). Trimming stripped 0 bases from V and 0 bases from J, with 12 bases between. The CDR3 sequence is 15 residues long. CDR3 sequence reads: CSARDLAASSYEQYF. In DNA, the CDR3 is TGCAGTGCTAGAGATCTGGCGGCGAGCTCCTACGAGCAGTACTTC.

The chain uses TRBV28 and TRBJ2-1; a weak D match, TRBD1 (7 bases). The CDR3 spans 16 residues. The germline V gene encodes CDR1 MDHEN and CDR2 SYDVKM. V was cut by 5 bases and J by 2 bases, with 16 bases left in between. The CDR3 nucleotides are TGTGCCAGCAGTACCCTGGAGGGGGCGGCCTACAATGAGCAGTTCTTC. It is translated as CASSTLEGAAYNEQFF.

The chain is built from TRBV7-2 and TRBJ1-2; D perhaps matches TRBD1 (6 bases). V lost 5 bases and J 8 bases, leaving 27 bases between the germline ends. The V gene's germline CDR1 is SGHTA and CDR2 FQGNSA. The CDR3 spans 17 residues. This CDR3 is CASSPQPGGTVGGGYTF. CDR3 coding DNA: TGTGCCAGCAGCCCCCAACCGGGGGGCACGGTCGGGGGGGGCTACACCTTC.

This clonotype was counted many times. The chain employs TRBV7-9 and TRBJ2-2, with D hard to call. Between the trimmed V and J ends, which lost 2 bases and 4 bases, there was a span of 2 bases. Germline V gives CDR1 SEHNR, CDR2 FQNEAQ (reference sequence). The CDR3 spans 12 residues. The DNA for the CDR3 is TGTGCCAGCAGCTTACGCACCGGGGAGCTGTTTTTT. Encoded protein: CASSLRTGELFF. Full variable domain (missing parts from reference TRBV7-9 and TRBJ2-2): DTGVSQNPRHKITKRGQNVTFRCDPISEHNRLYWYRQTLGQGPEFLTYFQNEAQLEKSRLLSDRFSAERPKGSFSTLEIQRTEQGDSAMYLCASSLRTGELFFGEGSRLTVL.

The CDR3 spells CASSLTGGSVDTQYF. The CDR3 DNA reads as TGTGCCAGCAGTCTGACAGGGGGCAGTGTGGATACGCAGTATTTT. The genes are TRBV6-2 or TRBV6-3 and TRBJ2-3; TRBD1 matches at 10 bases. J was trimmed by 6 bases and V by 5 bases; bases with no gene match: 8. The CDR3 runs 15 residues. CDR1 is MNHEY and CDR2 is SVGEGT in the germline V gene.

This clonotype was seen ten or more times. This chain joins TRBV2 and TRBJ1-1; D possibly corresponds to TRBD1 (6 bases). Trimming left V 4 bases short and J 7 bases short, with 13 bases between. The CDR3 is 13 residues long. Germline CDR1 SNHLY, CDR2 FYNNEI. The CDR3 DNA sequence: TGTGCCAGCAGTGCGTTGACAGGAGATGAAGCTTTCTTT. Residues: CASSALTGDEAFF.

For the CDR3, the DNA is TGCGCCAGCAGCCAAGATCCGGGGGACCTCCTTAGTCCGTACTTC. This gives the protein CASSQDPGDLLSPYF. The V gene is TRBV4-1, the J gene TRBJ2-7; TRBD2 is a possible D gene (6 bases). Looked up from germline, CDR1 is MGHRA and CDR2 is YSYEKL. Trimming stripped 0 bases from V and 12 bases from J, with 21 bases between. The CDR3 covers 15 residues.

The chain couples TRBV7-2 to TRBJ2-7, with TRBD1 as a possible D gene (6 bases). Trimming removed 4 bases from V and 2 bases from J, with 18 bases in between. Germline lookup yields CDR1 SGHTA and CDR2 FQGNSA. The CDR3 totals 16 residues. CDR3 loop: CASSYGQTNYPYEQYF. CDR3 nucleotide sequence: TGTGCCAGCAGCTACGGACAGACCAATTATCCCTACGAGCAGTACTTC.

This clonotype was picked up a small number of times. The V call is TRBV5-1, the J call TRBJ2-1; 7 bases are shared with TRBD1. V lost 4 bases and J lost 8; bases outside the gene matches: 6. Germline-derived CDR1 and CDR2 are SGHRS and YFSETQ. The CDR3 is 13 amino acids. In DNA form, the CDR3 reads TGCGCCAGCAGCGGGGGACAGTTGGATGAGCAGTTCTTC. It translates to CASSGGQLDEQFF. Combining the CDR3 with reference TRBV5-1 and TRBJ2-1 gives the whole variable domain KAGVTQTPRYLIKTRGQQVTLSCSPISGHRSVSWYQQTPGQGLQFLFEYFSETQRNKGNFPGRFSGRQFSNSRSEMNVSTLELGDSALYLCASSGGQLDEQFFGPGTRLTVL.

The chain links TRBV12-3 or TRBV12-4 to TRBJ1-5; D remains ambiguous. V lost 8 bases, J lost 0 bases, and 5 bases lay in between. The CDR3 sequence is 12 residues long. The chain's CDR3 is CASRVSNQPQHF. The CDR3 DNA sequence: TGTGCCAGCCGGGTTAGCAATCAGCCCCAGCATTTT.

The sample holds many counts of this clonotype. The chain carries TRBV5-1 and TRBJ2-3, with TRBD2 identical over 10 bases. The J segment lost 1 base and the V segment lost 1 base, leaving 3 bases of the junction unmatched. This CDR3 spans 16 amino acids. Germline lookup yields CDR1 SGHRS and CDR2 YFSETQ. In DNA, the CDR3 is TGCGCCAGCAGCTTGACCGGGACTAGCGGCACAGATACGCAGTATTTT. Translating it yields CASSLTGTSGTDTQYF.

The chain couples TRBV3-1 to TRBJ2-3, with TRBD2 identical over 14 bases. V was clipped by 2 bases and J by 5 bases; unmatched bases: 3. The CDR3 consists of 16 residues. Germline V gene sequence: CDR1 LGHDT, CDR2 YNNKEL (reference sequence). This chain's CDR3 is CASSQLGLAGGDTQYF. DNA for the CDR3: TGTGCCAGCAGCCAACTCGGACTAGCGGGAGGAGATACGCAGTATTTT.

The rearrangement uses TRBV2 and TRBJ2-3, with D perhaps TRBD1 (6 bases). V dropped 6 bases and J dropped 0 bases, with 10 bases sitting between them. Germline CDR1 SNHLY, CDR2 FYNNEI. This CDR3 is 14 amino acids long. The chain's CDR3 is CASRGHPSTDTQYF. CDR3 DNA sequence: TGTGCCAGCAGGGGACACCCAAGCACAGATACGCAGTATTTT.

This clonotype was detected a few times. This chain joins TRBV19 and TRBJ2-2; D gene uncertain. V gave up 3 bases and J gave up 3 bases, with 11 bases separating them. The CDR3 has 15 residues. CDR1 LNHDA and CDR2 SQIVND come from the germline V gene (reference sequence). The CDR3 spells CASSIKADYTGELFF. The CDR3 DNA follows: TGTGCCAGTAGTATCAAAGCTGACTACACCGGGGAGCTGTTTTTT. The variable domain in full, completed from reference TRBV19 and TRBJ2-2, reads DGGITQSPKYLFRKEGQNVTLSCEQNLNHDAMYWYRQDPGQGLRLIYYSQIVNDFQKGDIAEGYSVSREKKESFPLTVTSAQKNPTAFYLCASSIKADYTGELFFGEGSRLTVL.

As to this clonotype: Mismatch with germline at one junction end may stem from a read error. The chain recombines TRBV5-1 with TRBJ2-4; 8 positions match TRBD2. This CDR3 has 17 residues. Germline V gene data show CDR1 as SGHRS and CDR2 as YFSETQ. This CDR3 is CASSLADSGKAKNIQYF. The DNA for the CDR3 is TGCGCCAGCAGCTTGGCCGATAGCGGGAAAGCCAAAAACATTCAGTATTTC.

This clonotype was counted between two and nine times. This sequence joins TRBV20-1 and TRBJ2-1; D remains ambiguous. CDR1 is DFQATT, CDR2 SNEGSKA, per germline (reference sequence). The CDR3 runs 12 residues. The V and J ends lost 0 bases and 13 bases respectively, with 13 bases between them. Written as DNA, the CDR3 is TGCAGTGCTAGAGATTGGAGTATTATTCAGTTCTTC. Protein product: CSARDWSIIQFF.

The chain uses TRBV24-1 and TRBJ1-5, with D possibly being TRBD1 (5 bases). V shed 3 bases and J shed 3 bases, with 8 bases lying between them. Germline lookup yields CDR1 KGHDR and CDR2 SFDVKD. This CDR3 spans 14 amino acids. The CDR3 DNA follows: TGTGCCACCAGTGATGGACACCCCAATCAGCCCCAGCATTTT. This encodes CATSDGHPNQPQHF.

V gene TRBV6-6 combines with J gene TRBJ1-1; TRBD1 agrees at 7 bases. Trimming at V came to 2 bases and at J to 5 bases, leaving 11 bases not matched to a gene. CDR1 is MNHNY, CDR2 SVGAGI, per germline (reference sequence). This CDR3 spans 16 amino acids. The CDR3 DNA follows: TGTGCCAGCAGTTACCCCCTCCAGGGGGGCGAGACTGAAGCTTTCTTT. Translation gives CASSYPLQGGETEAFF.

This rearrangement joins TRBV2 to TRBJ2-1, with a possible D match to TRBD2 (6 bases). Germline CDR1 and CDR2: SNHLY and FYNNEI. The CDR3 contains 17 residues. Trimming stripped 0 bases from V and 8 bases from J, with 20 bases between. This CDR3 reads CASSEARREIGLDEQFF. The CDR3, as DNA: TGTGCCAGCAGTGAAGCGCGGAGGGAGATAGGGTTGGATGAGCAGTTCTTC.

This clonotype was observed at least ten times. V usage is TRBV4-1 and J usage is TRBJ2-3; TRBD2 matches 7 bases. V shed 0 bases, J shed 2 bases, and the junction held 5 bases outside the gene matches. The CDR3 totals 16 residues. Germline V CDR1 and CDR2: MGHRA, YSYEKL. This CDR3 reads CASSQEEGGLTDTQYF. The CDR3 DNA reads TGCGCCAGCAGCCAAGAGGAGGGAGGGCTCACAGATACGCAGTATTTT.

This chain uses TRBV20-1 with TRBJ2-3, with D possibly matching TRBD2 (5 bases). Germline CDR1 is DFQATT and CDR2 is SNEGSKA (reference sequence). The CDR3 loop spans 16 amino acids. V was pared by 2 bases and J by 2 bases, with 17 bases between. As DNA, the CDR3 is TGCAGTGCTAGACCATCGGAGGTGAAGGACACAGATACGCAGTATTTT. It yields the protein CSARPSEVKDTDTQYF.

This clonotype was detected ten times or more. The chain recombines TRBV6-2 or TRBV6-3 with TRBJ2-2, with 10 bases identical to TRBD2. Germline CDR1 MNHEY, CDR2 SVGEGT. CDR3 size: 16 residues. J lost 4 bases, V lost 5 bases, and 7 bases had no gene match. CDR3 residues: CASSDSGRAVTGELFF. The DNA of the CDR3 is TGTGCCAGCAGTGACAGCGGGAGGGCCGTCACCGGGGAGCTGTTTTTT.

This clonotype came up many times. V is TRBV6-6 and J is TRBJ2-2, with a possible D match to TRBD2 (5 bases). The CDR3 runs 15 residues. CDR1 and CDR2 (germline): MNHNY, SVGAGI (reference sequence). V gave up 4 bases and J gave up 3 bases, with 12 bases separating them. The CDR3: CASSLEGDDTGELFF. DNA of the CDR3: TGTGCCAGCAGTTTAGAGGGAGATGACACCGGGGAGCTGTTTTTT.

This clonotype was picked up a small number of times. The V and J genes are TRBV6-5 and TRBJ2-1, with TRBD2 matching 11 bases. The germline V gene encodes CDR1 MNHEY and CDR2 SVGAGI. J gave up 6 bases and V 0 bases, and 4 bases lay outside the gene matches. The CDR3 is 16 amino acids. For the CDR3, the DNA is TGTGCCAGCAGTTACTCGGGACTAGCGGAGACCAATGAGCAGTTCTTC. Its protein is CASSYSGLAETNEQFF.

The V gene is TRBV4-3, the J gene TRBJ2-7, with 16 positions matching TRBD2. Germline CDR1 and CDR2: LGHNA and YSLEER. The CDR3 totals 20 residues. Trimming removed 2 bases from V and 3 bases from J; junction bases left unmatched: 13. Here the CDR3 DNA reads TGCGCCAGCAGCCAATTCGGGACTAGCGGGAGGGCCCTCCAGAACTACGAGCAGTACTTC. The encoded protein is CASSQFGTSGRALQNYEQYF.

This clonotype showed up just a few times. The rearrangement uses TRBV12-3 or TRBV12-4 and TRBJ1-1; no clear D gene. This CDR3 comprises 16 residues. Deletions cut 7 bases from V and 11 bases from J, with 29 bases between. The CDR3 bases are TGTGCCAGCACCATTTCCCCAACAGCACAGCAGGTCAACGCTTTCTTT. This gives the protein CASTISPTAQQVNAFF.

This clonotype was seen ten or more times. The chain employs TRBV4-2 and TRBJ2-1; 11 bases map to TRBD2. The germline V gene has CDR1 LGHNA and CDR2 YNFKEQ. CDR3 length equals 15 residues. V was clipped by 0 bases and J by 10 bases; unmatched bases: 5. Written as DNA, the CDR3 is TGTGCCAGCAGCCAAGACCTAGCGGGAGGTGGAGAGCAGTTCTTC. Its protein is CASSQDLAGGGEQFF.